These T cell receptor beta chains were read from a single sample in a study of T cells in localized non-small cell lung cancer. Generated by immunoSEQ multiplex PCR, the TCRdb table keeps only in-frame clones and is missing some. The repertoire holds tens of thousands of clones, with 85% to 90% as singletons. The sequenced sample was peripheral blood, obtained before any cancer treatment. All receptors come from a male donor older than 55 with stage I lung adenocarcinoma. CDR3s include the opening cysteine and the closing phenylalanine or tryptophan. Fields, in order: V gene, D gene, J gene, clone size, CDR3 protein, CDR3 DNA. The D gene is left open where the match is weak. Clone size appears in some rows only: once, few, many, or a class for an expanded clone.

>TRBV11-2|TRBD1|TRBJ2-7|once
CASSLGQGVYEQYF
TGTGCCAGCAGCTTGGGACAGGGGGTCTACGAGCAGTACTTC
>TRBV6-5|TRBD1|TRBJ2-7|NA
CASSYRGQGTYEQYF
TGTGCCAGCAGTTATCGGGGACAGGGTACCTACGAGCAGTACTTC
>TRBV18|NA|TRBJ1-2|NA
CASSPGPSNYGYTF
TGTGCCAGCTCACCTGGTCCGAGTAACTATGGCTACACCTTC
>TRBV25-1|TRBD1|TRBJ2-5|NA
CASSAGQGQETQYF
TGTGCCAGCAGTGCGGGACAGGGGCAAGAGACCCAGTACTTC
>TRBV7-2|NA|TRBJ1-2|NA
CASSLVGGAGANYGYTF
TGTGCCAGCAGCTTAGTAGGAGGGGCGGGGGCTAACTATGGCTACACCTTC
>TRBV4-1|NA|TRBJ2-4|NA
CASSQAPVEGDIQYF
TGCGCCAGCAGCCAAGCACCGGTTGAGGGGGACATTCAGTACTTC
>TRBV6-1|TRBD1|TRBJ1-4|NA
CASSEFPQGARMTNEKLFF
TGTGCCAGTAGTGAATTCCCACAGGGGGCGCGGATGACTAATGAAAAACTGTTTTTT
>TRBV2|NA|TRBJ2-1|NA
CASKAGSSYNEQFF
TGTGCCAGCAAAGCCGGCAGCTCCTACAATGAGCAGTTCTTC
>TRBV27|NA|TRBJ2-3|NA
CASTKGGDTQYF
TGTGCCAGCACCAAGGGAGGAGATACGCAGTATTTT
>TRBV10-3|TRBD2|TRBJ2-2|once
CAISLLAGEEAGELFF
TGTGCCATCAGCCTACTAGCGGGAGAGGAAGCCGGGGAGCTGTTTTTT
>TRBV9|NA|TRBJ2-1|once
CASSVGETMRTHSYNEQFF
TGTGCCAGCAGCGTAGGGGAAACCATGAGGACTCACTCCTACAATGAGCAGTTCTTC
>TRBV4-2|NA|TRBJ2-2|NA
CASSQDRQRSGGELFF
TGTGCCAGCAGCCAAGATCGACAGCGAAGTGGCGGGGAGCTGTTTTTT
>TRBV7-2|TRBD2|TRBJ2-1|NA
CASSSRLAPSNVNEQFF
TGTGCCAGCAGCTCCAGACTAGCCCCCTCGAACGTCAATGAGCAGTTCTTC
>TRBV5-1|NA|TRBJ2-7|NA
CASSLTGGKSYEQYF
TGCGCCAGCAGCTTAACAGGTGGGAAGTCCTACGAGCAGTACTTC
>TRBV11-2|TRBD2|TRBJ2-3|NA
CASSRGLAGVVDTQYF
TGTGCCAGCAGCAGAGGACTAGCGGGAGTGGTAGATACGCAGTATTTT